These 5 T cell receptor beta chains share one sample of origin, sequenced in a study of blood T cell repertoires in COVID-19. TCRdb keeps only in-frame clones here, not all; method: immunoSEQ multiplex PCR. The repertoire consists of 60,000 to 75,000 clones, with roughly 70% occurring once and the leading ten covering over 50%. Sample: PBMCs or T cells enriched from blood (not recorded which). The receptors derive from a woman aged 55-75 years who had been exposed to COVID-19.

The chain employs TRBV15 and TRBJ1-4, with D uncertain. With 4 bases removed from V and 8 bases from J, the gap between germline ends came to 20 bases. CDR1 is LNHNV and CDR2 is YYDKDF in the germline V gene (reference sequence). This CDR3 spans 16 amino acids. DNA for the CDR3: TGTGCCACCAGCAAAGGAGAAAAAATCGGCGTGGAAAAACTGTTTTTT. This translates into CATSKGEKIGVEKLFF.

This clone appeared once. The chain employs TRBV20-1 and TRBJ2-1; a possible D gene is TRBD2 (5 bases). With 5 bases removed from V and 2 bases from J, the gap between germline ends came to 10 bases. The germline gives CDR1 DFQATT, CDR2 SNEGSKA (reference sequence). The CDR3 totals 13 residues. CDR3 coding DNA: TGCAGTGCTCGTGACTATCCCTACAATGAGCAGTTCTTC. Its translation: CSARDYPYNEQFF.

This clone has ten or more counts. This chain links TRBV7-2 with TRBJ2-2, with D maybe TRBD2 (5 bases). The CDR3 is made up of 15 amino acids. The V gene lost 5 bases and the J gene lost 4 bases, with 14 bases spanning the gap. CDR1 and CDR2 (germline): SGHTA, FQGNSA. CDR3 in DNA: TGTGCCAGCAGCATAGGCCAGCGGAGCACCGGGGAGCTGTTTTTT. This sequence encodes CASSIGQRSTGELFF.

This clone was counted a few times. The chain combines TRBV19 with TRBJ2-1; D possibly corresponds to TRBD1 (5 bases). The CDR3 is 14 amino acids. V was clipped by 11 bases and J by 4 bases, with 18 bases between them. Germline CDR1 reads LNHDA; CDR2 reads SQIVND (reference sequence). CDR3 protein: CAVAQAGKYNEQFF. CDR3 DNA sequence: TGTGCCGTCGCCCAGGCAGGGAAGTACAATGAGCAGTTCTTC.

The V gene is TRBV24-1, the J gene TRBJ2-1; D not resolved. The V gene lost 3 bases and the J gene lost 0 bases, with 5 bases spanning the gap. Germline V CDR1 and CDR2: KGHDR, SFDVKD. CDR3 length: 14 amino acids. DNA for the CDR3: TGTGCCACCAGTGATACCGGCTCCTACAATGAGCAGTTCTTC. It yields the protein CATSDTGSYNEQFF.